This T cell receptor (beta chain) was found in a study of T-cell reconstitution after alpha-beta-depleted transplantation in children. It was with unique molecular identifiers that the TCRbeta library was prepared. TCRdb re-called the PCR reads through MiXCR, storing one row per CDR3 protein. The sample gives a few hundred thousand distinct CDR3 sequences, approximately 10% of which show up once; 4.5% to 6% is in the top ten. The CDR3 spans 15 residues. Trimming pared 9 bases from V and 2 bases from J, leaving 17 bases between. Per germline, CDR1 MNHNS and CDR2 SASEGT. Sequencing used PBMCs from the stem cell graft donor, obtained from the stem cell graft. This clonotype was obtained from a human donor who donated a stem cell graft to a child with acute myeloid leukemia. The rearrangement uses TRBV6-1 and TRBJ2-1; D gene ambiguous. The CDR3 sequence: CASTTAGSTYNEQFF. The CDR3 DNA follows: TGTGCCAGTACCACAGCAGGCAGCACCTACAATGAGCAGTTCTTC.